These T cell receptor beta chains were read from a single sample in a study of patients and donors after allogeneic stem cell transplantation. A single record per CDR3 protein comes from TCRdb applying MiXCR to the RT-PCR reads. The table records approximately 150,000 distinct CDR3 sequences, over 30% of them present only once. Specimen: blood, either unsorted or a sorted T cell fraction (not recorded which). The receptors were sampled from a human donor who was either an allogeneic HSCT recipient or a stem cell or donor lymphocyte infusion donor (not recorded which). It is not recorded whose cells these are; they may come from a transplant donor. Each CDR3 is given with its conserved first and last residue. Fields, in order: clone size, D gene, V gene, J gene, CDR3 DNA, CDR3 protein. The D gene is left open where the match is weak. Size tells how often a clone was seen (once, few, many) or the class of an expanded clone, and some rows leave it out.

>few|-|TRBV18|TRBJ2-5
TGTGCCAGCTCACCACCGTCCGGGTCCCAAGAGACCCAGTACTTC
CASSPPSGSQETQYF
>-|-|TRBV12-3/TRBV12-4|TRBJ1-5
TGTGCCAGCAGCCCAGACAATAGCAATCAGCCCCAGCATTTT
CASSPDNSNQPQHF
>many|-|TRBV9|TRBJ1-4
TGTGCCAGCAGCGTAGGTGCAACTAATGAAAAACTGTTTTTT
CASSVGATNEKLFF
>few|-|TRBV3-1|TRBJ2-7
TGTGCCAGCAGCCAGGGGGCTGGCGAGCAGTACTTC
CASSQGAGEQYF
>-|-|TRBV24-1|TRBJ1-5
TGTGCCACCAGTGACGACAGGATGGGTGAGCCCCAGCATTTT
CATSDDRMGEPQHF
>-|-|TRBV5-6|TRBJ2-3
TGTGCCAGCAGCTTGACGTGGGAGACCACAGATACGCAGTATTTT
CASSLTWETTDTQYF
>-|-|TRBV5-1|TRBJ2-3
TGCGCCAGCAGCTTCGACGCCCTCACAGATACGCAGTATTTT
CASSFDALTDTQYF
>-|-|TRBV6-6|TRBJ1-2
TGTGCCAGCAGCACAGGGTCTAACTATGGCTACACCTTC
CASSTGSNYGYTF
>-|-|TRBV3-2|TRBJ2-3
TGTGCCAGCAGCCAAGATCGGCGGGGGCCCAGCACAGATACGCAGTATTTT
CASSQDRRGPSTDTQYF
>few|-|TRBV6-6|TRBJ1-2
TGTGCCAGCAGTTCCGATCTGGACGACTATGGCTACACCTTC
CASSSDLDDYGYTF
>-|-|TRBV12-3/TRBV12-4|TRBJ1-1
TGTGCCAGCAGTTTAGGGGGGGTCACTGAAGCTTTCTTT
CASSLGGVTEAFF
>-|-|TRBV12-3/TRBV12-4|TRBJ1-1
TGTGCCAGCAGTTCAGTGGTGAACACTGAAGCTTTCTTT
CASSSVVNTEAFF
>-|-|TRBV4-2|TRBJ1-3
TGTGCCAGCAGCCAAGATAGTTATCCCCAGCTCTCTGGAAACACCATATATTTT
CASSQDSYPQLSGNTIYF
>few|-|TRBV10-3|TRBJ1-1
TGTGCCATCAGTGATTCAGGAGGGAACACTGAAGCTTTCTTT
CAISDSGGNTEAFF
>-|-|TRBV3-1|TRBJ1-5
TGTGCCAGCAGCCGGGGGGCAGGCGAACATAGCAATCAGCCCCAGCATTTT
CASSRGAGEHSNQPQHF
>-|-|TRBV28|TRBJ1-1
TGTGCCAGCAGCACCCTCAGGGCTCGGGGAGCTTTCTTT
CASSTLRARGAFF
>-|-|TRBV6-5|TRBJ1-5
TGTGCCAGCAGCGTCCAGGGTGTCAATCAGCCCCAGCATTTT
CASSVQGVNQPQHF
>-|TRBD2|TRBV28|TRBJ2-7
TGTGCCAGCAGGAATTCTCTAGCGGGGGGATACGAGCAGTACTTC
CASRNSLAGGYEQYF
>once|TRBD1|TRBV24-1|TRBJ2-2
TGTGCCACCAGTGATGCAGGGGGCGTCCCTGGGGAGCTGTTTTTT
CATSDAGGVPGELFF
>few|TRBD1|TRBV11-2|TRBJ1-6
TGTGCCAGCAGCTACACCGGGACAGGCCCCTCGCCCCTCCACTTT
CASSYTGTGPSPLHF